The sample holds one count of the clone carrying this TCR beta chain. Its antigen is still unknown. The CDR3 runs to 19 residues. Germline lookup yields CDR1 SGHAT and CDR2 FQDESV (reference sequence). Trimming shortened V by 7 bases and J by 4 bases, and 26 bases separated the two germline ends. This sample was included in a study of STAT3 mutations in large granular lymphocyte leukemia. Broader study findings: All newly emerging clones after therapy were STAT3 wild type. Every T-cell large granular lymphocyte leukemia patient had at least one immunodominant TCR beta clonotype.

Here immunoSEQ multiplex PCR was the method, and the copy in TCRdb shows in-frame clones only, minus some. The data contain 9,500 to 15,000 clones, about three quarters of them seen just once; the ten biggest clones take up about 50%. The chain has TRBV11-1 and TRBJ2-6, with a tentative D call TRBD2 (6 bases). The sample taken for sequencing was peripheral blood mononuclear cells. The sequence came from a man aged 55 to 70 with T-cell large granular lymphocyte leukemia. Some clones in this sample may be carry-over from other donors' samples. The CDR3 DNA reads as TGTGCCAGCACCTCACGGAGGGTAGTATCGCGGCTCGGGGCCAACGTCCTGACTTTC. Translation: CASTSRRVVSRLGANVLTF.